These T cell receptor beta chains were read from a single sample in a study of blood T cell repertoires in COVID-19. Here immunoSEQ multiplex PCR was the method, and the copy in TCRdb shows in-frame clones only, minus some. The data hold approximately 50,000 clones, with about 88% observed a single time. Input material: peripheral blood. All receptors come from a human donor in a cohort sampled during active COVID-19. Each CDR3 is given with its conserved first and last residue. The D gene is left open where the match is weak. Clone size is stated in some rows and not others, as once, few, many or a class when expanded.

v_call	clone_size	d_call	j_call	cdr3_aa
TRBV4-1	-	TRBD2	TRBJ2-7	CASSHGTSSYEQYF
TRBV4-1	-	TRBD2	TRBJ2-7	CASSQGTTTYEQYF
TRBV10-3	-	TRBD1	TRBJ2-7	CAIRTRQGASYEQYF
TRBV6-1	-	-	TRBJ1-5	CASSELLSYLF
TRBV6-5	once	TRBD1	TRBJ1-1	CASSYWGQGADAEAFF
TRBV5-1	few	-	TRBJ1-5	CASSLVGGIQPQHF
TRBV29-1	-	-	TRBJ1-2	CSARDTFNYGYTF
TRBV12-3/TRBV12-4	once	-	TRBJ1-1	CASSWGQGEAFF
TRBV29-1	-	TRBD1	TRBJ2-1	CSAYRGSRNEQFF
TRBV10-2	-	TRBD1	TRBJ2-3	CASSESGQGTDTQYF
TRBV12-2	once	-	TRBJ1-1	CASRNPGRNTEAFF
TRBV30	-	TRBD1	TRBJ1-5	CAWNPGGPYSNQPQHF
TRBV5-8	once	-	TRBJ2-3	CASSPDPLRSTDTQYF
TRBV27	-	-	TRBJ2-7	CASRYRDSNYEQYF
TRBV7-9	-	-	TRBJ2-5	CASSREGQRAQYF
TRBV9	-	TRBD2	TRBJ2-1	CASSVERAGAQYNEQFF
TRBV28	-	-	TRBJ2-5	CASRPQGTETQYF
TRBV27	-	-	TRBJ2-1	CASRIRRDSYNEQFF
TRBV18	-	TRBD1	TRBJ2-2	CASSAGQGSTGELFF
TRBV7-9	-	-	TRBJ1-2	CASSFDSYGYTF
TRBV29-1	-	-	TRBJ2-5	CSVQLGPGAQETQYF
TRBV24-1	-	TRBD2	TRBJ2-1	CATASGISLLNEQFF
TRBV5-1	few	-	TRBJ2-2	CASSLQDTGELFF
TRBV5-4	-	-	TRBJ1-4	CASSLEGSEEKLFF
TRBV6-5	-	-	TRBJ2-6	CASSSQGSGANVLTF
TRBV6-5	-	-	TRBJ2-2	CASSYSASNTGELFF
TRBV28	-	TRBD1	TRBJ1-6	CASSLGDRRASPLHF
TRBV5-1	-	TRBD2	TRBJ2-7	CASSRTSASYEQYF
TRBV10-3	-	-	TRBJ1-6	CAISELTPDNSPLHF
TRBV19	-	-	TRBJ2-7	CASSRGAYEQYF
TRBV5-1	once	-	TRBJ2-1	CASSYPTVSSYNEQFF
TRBV28	-	TRBD1	TRBJ2-7	CASSYRDRGEQYF
TRBV25-1	-	TRBD2	TRBJ2-1	CASSEPAGANPYNEQFF
TRBV24-1	-	TRBD2	TRBJ2-5	CATSDPPGRRTSGAQETQYF
TRBV6-2/TRBV6-3	-	TRBD2	TRBJ2-7	CASSYGTSAYEQYF
TRBV15	-	-	TRBJ2-7	CATSSSPGAYEQYF
TRBV29-1	-	TRBD1	TRBJ2-7	CSSGTGNPYEQYF
TRBV18	-	TRBD1	TRBJ1-3	CASSPSLGTGAGRDTIYF
TRBV6-5	-	TRBD1	TRBJ1-4	CASSYSGTANEKLFF
TRBV4-2	once	TRBD1	TRBJ2-7	CASSQDLGGTGNHEQYF
TRBV28	once	TRBD1	TRBJ1-6	CASSSQGVLHF
TRBV30	-	TRBD1	TRBJ1-2	CAWSVGQGIGYTF
TRBV5-6	-	TRBD2	TRBJ2-5	CASSLGAAGVSGETQYF
TRBV5-1	-	TRBD1	TRBJ1-2	CASSLSGTGGLLYGYTF